Shown below are 6 T cell receptor beta chains from a single sample sequenced in a study of T cells after yellow fever vaccination. One entry per CDR3 protein results from TCRdb running MiXCR on the 5' RACE reads. The sample carries about 330,000 distinct CDR3 sequences, roughly 4% recorded once. The sequences come from PBMCs, collected 5 days after the yellow fever booster vaccination. The receptors originated from a man aged 18 to 30 who received the YFV17D yellow fever vaccine.

This clonotype was recorded a few times. The chain combines TRBV5-1 with TRBJ1-1; D gene ambiguous. The CDR3 runs to 14 residues. Trimming shortened V by 4 bases and J by 1 base, and 11 bases separated the two germline ends. Germline lookup yields CDR1 SGHRS and CDR2 YFSETQ. CDR3 residues: CASSDGLGNTEAFF. The CDR3 DNA is TGCGCCAGCAGCGATGGCCTCGGGAACACTGAAGCTTTCTTT.

This clonotype was found many times. The J gene is TRBJ2-1, the V gene TRBV4-3; D may match TRBD1 or TRBD2 (6 bases each). The CDR3 has 16 amino acids. Trimming removed 0 bases from V and 4 bases from J, with 13 bases in between. Germline V lookup: CDR1 LGHNA, CDR2 YSLEER. In nucleotides, the CDR3 is TGCGCCAGCAGCCAAGATAGGGGGGTCATTTACAATGAGCAGTTCTTC. Translation gives CASSQDRGVIYNEQFF.

The chain combines TRBV7-2 with TRBJ1-5; 7 nucleotides align to TRBD1. The germline gives CDR1 SGHTA, CDR2 FQGNSA. J lost 6 bases, V lost 8 bases, and 7 bases had no gene match. This CDR3 contains 13 residues. CDR3 in amino acids: CASATDRAQPQHF. CDR3 bases: TGTGCCAGCGCCACAGACAGGGCTCAGCCCCAGCATTTT.

This clonotype was observed at least ten times. The rearrangement joins TRBV29-1 to TRBJ2-1, with 9 bases aligning to TRBD2. J lost 6 bases, V lost 4 bases, and 4 bases had no gene match. Germline CDR1 reads SQVTM; CDR2 reads ANQGSEA. The length of the CDR3 is 13 residues. CDR3 in DNA: TGCAGCGTTGTGCTAGCGGGGTTCAATGAGCAGTTCTTC. Translation gives CSVVLAGFNEQFF.

In this sample, this clonotype turned up many times. This chain joins TRBV7-2 and TRBJ2-2; 7 positions match TRBD2. Germline-derived CDR1 and CDR2 are SGHTA and FQGNSA. CDR3 size: 15 residues. Losses at the gene ends were 3 bases for V and 7 bases for J; bases not matched to a gene: 8. The CDR3, as DNA: TGTGCCAGCAGCTTGAGGGCGGGGGAGCGCGGGGAGCTGTTTTTT. Translated, it gives CASSLRAGERGELFF.

At least ten counts were recorded for this clonotype. The CDR3 DNA follows: TGCGCCAGCAGCTTCCGGGACCCGAAAGAAGAGACCCAGTACTTC. Translated, it gives CASSFRDPKEETQYF. The chain employs TRBV5-1 and TRBJ2-5; D could derive from TRBD1 or TRBD2 (5 bases each). Germline CDR1 and CDR2: SGHRS and YFSETQ. CDR3 size: 15 residues. V shed 2 bases and J shed 3 bases, with 14 bases lying between them.